This T cell receptor beta chain comes out of a study of graft-versus-host responses after intestinal transplantation. Study summary: Multivisceral, liver-intestinal, or isolated intestinal transplants were performed in recipients. Among the recipients, all got anti-thymocyte globulin induction and then tacrolimus and steroids for roughly three years. The study's findings and limits: When patients had graft-donor T cell macrochimerism, their allografts held high graft-versus-host to host-versus-graft clonal ratios.

Produced via immunoSEQ multiplex PCR; TCRdb's table is partial and in-frame only. The profile shows about 20,000 clones, 86% of them singletons. Concerning this clone: The antigen remains unidentified.

The sample consisted of bone marrow, taken approximately 120 days after transplant. The receptor's source is a human patient who received an intestinal transplant, so some T cells may come from the graft donor.

CDR3 residues: CASSGLWSPYSNQPQHF. The CDR3 nucleotides are TGTGCCAGCAGTGGTTTGTGGTCCCCTTATAGCAATCAGCCCCAGCATTTT. This sequence joins TRBV2 and TRBJ1-5; D uncertain. Per germline, CDR1 SNHLY and CDR2 FYNNEI. Trimming removed 4 bases at V and 0 bases at J, with 16 bases between. This CDR3 is 17 amino acids long.